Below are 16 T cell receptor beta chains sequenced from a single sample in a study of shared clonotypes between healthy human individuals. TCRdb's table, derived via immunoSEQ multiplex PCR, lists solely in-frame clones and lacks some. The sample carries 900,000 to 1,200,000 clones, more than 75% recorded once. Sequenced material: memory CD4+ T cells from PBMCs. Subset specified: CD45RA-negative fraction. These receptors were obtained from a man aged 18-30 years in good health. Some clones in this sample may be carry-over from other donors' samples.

The CDR3 DNA follows: TGTGCCAGCTCACCAGGGCAGGGTCTGGGGGAGACCCAGTACTTC. This sequence encodes CASSPGQGLGETQYF. The rearrangement links TRBV18 to TRBJ2-5; tentative D call: TRBD1 (5 bases). CDR1 is KGHSH and CDR2 is LQKENI in the germline V gene. The CDR3 runs 15 residues. The V end lost 2 bases, the J end lost 5 bases, and 15 bases lay between the germline ends.

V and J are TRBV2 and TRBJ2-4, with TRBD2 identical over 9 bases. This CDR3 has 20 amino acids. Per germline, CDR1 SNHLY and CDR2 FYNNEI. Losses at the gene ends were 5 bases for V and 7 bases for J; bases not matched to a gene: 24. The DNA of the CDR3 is TGTGCCAGCAGTTACCACCTTTCTAGGGCGGGAGGGCCGGTTTTCAACATTCAGTACTTC. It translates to CASSYHLSRAGGPVFNIQYF.

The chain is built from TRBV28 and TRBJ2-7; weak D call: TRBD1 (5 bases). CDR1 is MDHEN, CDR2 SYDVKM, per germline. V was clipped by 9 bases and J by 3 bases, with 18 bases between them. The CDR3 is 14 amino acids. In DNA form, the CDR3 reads TGTGCCAGTCACTCCCAGGGTAGGGGCTACGAGCAGTACTTC. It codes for CASHSQGRGYEQYF.

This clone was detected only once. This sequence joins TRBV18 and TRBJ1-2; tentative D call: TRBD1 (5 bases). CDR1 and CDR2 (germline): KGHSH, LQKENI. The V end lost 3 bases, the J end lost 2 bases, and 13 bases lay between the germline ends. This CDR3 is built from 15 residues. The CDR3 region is CASSPAGQGNYGYTF. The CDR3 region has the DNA TGTGCCAGCTCACCTGCCGGGCAGGGCAACTATGGCTACACCTTC.

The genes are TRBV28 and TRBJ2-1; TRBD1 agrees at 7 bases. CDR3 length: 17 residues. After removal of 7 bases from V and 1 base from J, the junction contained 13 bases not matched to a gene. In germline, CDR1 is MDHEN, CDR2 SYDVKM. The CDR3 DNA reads TGTGCCAGCACTCTTACTGGGGCCAGGGGGTCCTACAATGAGCAGTTCTTC. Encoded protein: CASTLTGARGSYNEQFF. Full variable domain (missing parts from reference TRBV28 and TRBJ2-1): DVKVTQSSRYLVKRTGEKVFLECVQDMDHENMFWYRQDPGLGLRLIYFSYDVKMKEKGDIPEGYSVSREKKERFSLILESASTNQTSMYLCASTLTGARGSYNEQFFGPGTRLTVL.

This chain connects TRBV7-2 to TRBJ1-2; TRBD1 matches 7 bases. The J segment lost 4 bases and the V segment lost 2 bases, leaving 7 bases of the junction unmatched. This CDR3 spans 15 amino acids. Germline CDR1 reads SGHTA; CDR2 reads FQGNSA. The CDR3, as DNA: TGTGCCAGCAGCTTACTTTTGACAGGGACCTATGGCTACACCTTC. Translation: CASSLLLTGTYGYTF.

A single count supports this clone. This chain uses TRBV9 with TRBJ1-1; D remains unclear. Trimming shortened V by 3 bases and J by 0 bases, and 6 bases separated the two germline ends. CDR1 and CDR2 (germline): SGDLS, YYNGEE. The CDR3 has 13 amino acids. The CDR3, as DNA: TGTGCCAGCAGCGCGATCATGAACACTGAAGCTTTCTTT. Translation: CASSAIMNTEAFF.

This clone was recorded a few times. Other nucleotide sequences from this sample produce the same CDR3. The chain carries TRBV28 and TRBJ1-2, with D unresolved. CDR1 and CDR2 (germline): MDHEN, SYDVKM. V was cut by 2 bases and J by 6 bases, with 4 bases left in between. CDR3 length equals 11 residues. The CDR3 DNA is TGTGCCAGCAGTTTACGCGATGGCTACACCTTC. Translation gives CASSLRDGYTF.

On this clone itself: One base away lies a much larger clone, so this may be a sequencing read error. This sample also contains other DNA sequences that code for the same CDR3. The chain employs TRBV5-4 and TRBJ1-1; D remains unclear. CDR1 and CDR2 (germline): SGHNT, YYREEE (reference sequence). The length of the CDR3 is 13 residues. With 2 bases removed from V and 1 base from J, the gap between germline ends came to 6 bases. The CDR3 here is CASSLGGNTEAFF. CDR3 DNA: TGTGCCAGCAGCTTAGGAGGGAACACTGAAGCTTTCTTT.

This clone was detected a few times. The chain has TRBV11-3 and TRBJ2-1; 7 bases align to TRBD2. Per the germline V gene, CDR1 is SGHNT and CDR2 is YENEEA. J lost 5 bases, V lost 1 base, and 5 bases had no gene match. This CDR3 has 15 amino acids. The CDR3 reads CASSLGTSVNNEQFF. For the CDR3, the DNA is TGTGCCAGCAGCTTAGGAACTAGCGTCAACAATGAGCAGTTCTTC.

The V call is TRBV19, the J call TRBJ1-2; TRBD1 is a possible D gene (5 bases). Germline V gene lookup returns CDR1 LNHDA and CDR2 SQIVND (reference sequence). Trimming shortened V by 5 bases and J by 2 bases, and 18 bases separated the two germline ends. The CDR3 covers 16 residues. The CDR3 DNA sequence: TGTGCCAGTAGTCCCCGGGACGGAACCACCAACTATGGCTACACCTTC. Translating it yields CASSPRDGTTNYGYTF.

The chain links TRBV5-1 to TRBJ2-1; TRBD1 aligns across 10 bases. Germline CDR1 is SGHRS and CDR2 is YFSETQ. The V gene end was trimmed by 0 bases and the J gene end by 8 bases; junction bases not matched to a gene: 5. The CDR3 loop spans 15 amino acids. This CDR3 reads CASSLGQGAFDEQFF. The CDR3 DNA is TGCGCCAGCAGCTTGGGACAGGGGGCTTTCGATGAGCAGTTCTTC.

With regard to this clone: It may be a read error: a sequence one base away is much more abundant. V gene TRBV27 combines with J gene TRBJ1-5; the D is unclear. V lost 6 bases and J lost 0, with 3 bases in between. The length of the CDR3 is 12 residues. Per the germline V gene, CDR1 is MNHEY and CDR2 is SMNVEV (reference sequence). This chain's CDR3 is CASSHSNQPQHF. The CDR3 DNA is TGTGCCAGCAGCCATAGCAATCAGCCCCAGCATTTT.

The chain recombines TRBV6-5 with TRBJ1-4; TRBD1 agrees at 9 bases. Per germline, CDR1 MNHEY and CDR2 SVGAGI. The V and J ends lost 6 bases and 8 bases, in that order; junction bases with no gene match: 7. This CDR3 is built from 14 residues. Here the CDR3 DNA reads TGTGCCAGCAGCGCGGGACAGGGCTACGAAAAACTGTTTTTT. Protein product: CASSAGQGYEKLFF.

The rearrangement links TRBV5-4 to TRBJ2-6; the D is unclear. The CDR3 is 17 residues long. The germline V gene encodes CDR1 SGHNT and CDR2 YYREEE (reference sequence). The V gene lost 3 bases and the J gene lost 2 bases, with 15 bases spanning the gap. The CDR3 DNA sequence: TGTGCCAGCAGCTACGATGGTAGGGCCCCTGGGGCCAACGTCCTGACTTTC. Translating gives CASSYDGRAPGANVLTF.

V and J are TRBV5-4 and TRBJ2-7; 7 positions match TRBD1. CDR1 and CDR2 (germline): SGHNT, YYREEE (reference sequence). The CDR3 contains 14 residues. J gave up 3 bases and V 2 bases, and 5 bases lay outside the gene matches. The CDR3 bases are TGTGCCAGCAGCTTCGGACAGGCCCTCTACGAGCAGTACTTC. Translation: CASSFGQALYEQYF.